This passage covers 20 T cell receptor beta chains from one sample sequenced in a study of T cell responses to AZD1222 COVID-19 vaccine. Sequencing was performed with immunoSEQ multiplex PCR; in TCRdb, only in-frame clones are kept and a portion is missing. The sample consists of some 130,000 clones, approximately 90% of them appearing once. The sample was peripheral blood, taken 28 days after the second AZD1222 dose. The receptors were gathered from an adult who received the AZD1222 COVID-19 vaccine.

J is TRBJ1-6 and V is TRBV11-2, with a weak D call TRBD1 (5 bases). Germline V CDR1 and CDR2: SGHAT, FQNNGV. The CDR3 is 14 residues long. V lost 5 bases to trimming and J lost 1 base, with 6 bases between them. In DNA form, the CDR3 reads TGTGCCAGCAGCGAGGGGTCCTATAATTCACCCCTCCACTTT. Protein product: CASSEGSYNSPLHF.

The chain uses TRBV6-2 or TRBV6-3 and TRBJ1-5; possible D gene TRBD1, 6 bases. Trimming pared 0 bases from V and 7 bases from J, leaving 10 bases between. The germline CDR1 and CDR2 sequences are MNHEY and SVGEGT. The CDR3 is 14 amino acids. In nucleotides, the CDR3 is TGTGCCAGCAGTTACTCGCAGGGGACCCAGCCCCAGCATTTT. As protein: CASSYSQGTQPQHF.

This clone was picked up a small number of times. The chain couples TRBV7-6 to TRBJ1-4; 8 bases align to TRBD1. The CDR3 extends over 13 amino acids. J gave up 7 bases and V 6 bases, and 4 bases lay outside the gene matches. CDR1 SGHVS and CDR2 FNYEAQ come from the germline V gene. CDR3 amino acids: CASRRTGSEKLFF. DNA for the CDR3: TGTGCCAGCAGGCGGACAGGGAGTGAAAAACTGTTTTTT.

The gene calls are TRBV2 and TRBJ2-7; unclear D gene. Germline values: CDR1 SNHLY, CDR2 FYNNEI. V lost 3 bases to trimming and J lost 3 bases, with 9 bases between them. The CDR3 contains 13 residues. This chain's CDR3 is CASSDQASYEQYF. The CDR3 nucleotides read TGTGCCAGCAGTGATCAGGCGAGCTACGAGCAGTACTTC.

CDR3 nucleotide sequence: TGCGCCAGCAGTGGCGGGGGGGCAAGCACAGATACGCAGTATTTT. Its protein is CASSGGGASTDTQYF. The chain uses TRBV10-2 and TRBJ2-3; 9 bases are a match to TRBD2. Germline CDR1 reads WSHSY; CDR2 reads SAAADI. V shed 4 bases and J 0 bases; nucleotides not matched to a gene: 2. The CDR3 totals 15 residues.

The genes are TRBV5-1 and TRBJ2-5, with D possibly matching TRBD1 (5 bases). Germline loops: CDR1 SGHRS, CDR2 YFSETQ. The CDR3 contains 14 residues. Trimming shortened V by 3 bases and J by 5 bases, and 14 bases separated the two germline ends. CDR3 in amino acids: CASSSPDTSETQYF. CDR3 bases: TGCGCCAGCAGCTCCCCGGACACTTCGGAGACCCAGTACTTC.

The rearrangement uses TRBV12-3 or TRBV12-4 and TRBJ1-6; tentatively, D is TRBD1 (5 bases). CDR3 length equals 13 residues. V shed 2 bases and J shed 7 bases, with 6 bases lying between them. Here the CDR3 reads CASSLRGNSPLHF. DNA of the CDR3: TGTGCCAGCAGTTTACGGGGGAATTCACCCCTCCACTTT.

The chain recombines TRBV13 with TRBJ2-7; 10 nucleotides align to TRBD1. V dropped 5 bases and J dropped 1; count of bases not matched to a gene: 5. Germline V gene lookup returns CDR1 PRHDT and CDR2 FYEKMQ (reference sequence). The CDR3 extends over 15 amino acids. The CDR3 DNA follows: TGTGCCAGCAGCACGAGGACAGGGGGGTCCTACGAGCAGTACTTC. Protein: CASSTRTGGSYEQYF.

The gene calls are TRBV18 and TRBJ1-6; perhaps TRBD1 as D (6 bases). The V end lost 3 bases, the J end lost 12 bases, and 15 bases lay between the germline ends. Germline CDR1 is KGHSH and CDR2 is LQKENI. The CDR3 loop spans 14 amino acids. In DNA, the CDR3 is TGTGCCAGCTCACCCCGGGACAACCGAGAACCCCTCCACTTT. Its protein product is CASSPRDNREPLHF.

This clone was counted a few times. The chain combines TRBV19 with TRBJ2-3; the D is unclear. The CDR3 length is 13 residues. Trimming left V 7 bases short and J 0 bases short, with 8 bases between. Germline V gene sequence: CDR1 LNHDA, CDR2 SQIVND (reference sequence). DNA of the CDR3: TGTGCCAGTAAATGGGCCAGCACAGATACGCAGTATTTT. Translating gives CASKWASTDTQYF.

This clone was seen only a few times. The rearrangement joins TRBV7-3 to TRBJ2-7, with a possible D match to TRBD1 (6 bases). With 2 bases removed from V and 0 bases from J, the gap between germline ends came to 11 bases. This CDR3 is built from 15 residues. CDR1 is SGHTA and CDR2 is FQGTGA in the germline V gene. The CDR3 DNA reads TGTGCCAGCAGCTTACAAGGGGGAAACTCCTACGAGCAGTACTTC. This encodes CASSLQGGNSYEQYF.

The rearrangement joins TRBV18 to TRBJ1-1, with TRBD1 identical over 7 bases. Germline CDR1 and CDR2: KGHSH and LQKENI. V dropped 4 bases and J dropped 1; count of bases not matched to a gene: 0. The CDR3 has 13 residues. The CDR3 nucleotides read TGTGCCAGCTCACGACAGGGGAACACTGAAGCTTTCTTT. As protein: CASSRQGNTEAFF. The full variable domain, with the rest looked up from reference TRBV18 and TRBJ1-1, is NAGVMQNPRHLVRRRGQEARLRCSPMKGHSHVYWYRQLPEEGLKFMVYLQKENIIDESGMPKERFSAEFPKEGPSILRIQQVVRGDSAAYFCASSRQGNTEAFFGQGTRLTVV.

The chain employs TRBV5-4 and TRBJ1-4; a weak D match, TRBD1 (6 bases). CDR1 and CDR2 (germline): SGHNT, YYREEE (reference sequence). Trimming removed 4 bases from V and 5 bases from J, with 12 bases in between. The CDR3 contains 14 residues. The CDR3 sequence is CASSSGTRNEKLFF. DNA of the CDR3: TGTGCCAGCAGCAGTGGGACAAGAAATGAAAAACTGTTTTTT.

The rearrangement joins TRBV11-1 to TRBJ1-4, with 9 positions matching TRBD1. This CDR3 is 16 amino acids long. V lost 1 base, J lost 6 bases, and 6 bases stayed unmatched. CDR1 SGHAT and CDR2 FQDESV come from the germline V gene (reference sequence). The CDR3 loop is CASSLVGQGKDEKLFF. CDR3 in DNA: TGTGCCAGCAGCTTAGTCGGACAGGGGAAGGATGAAAAACTGTTTTTT.

The V and J genes are TRBV12-5 and TRBJ1-5; D is unclear. The length of the CDR3 is 17 residues. Between the trimmed V and J ends, which lost 2 bases and 3 bases, there was a span of 17 bases. The germline V gene encodes CDR1 LGHNT and CDR2 FRNRAP. CDR3 protein: CASGLFNSGSPNQPQHF. CDR3 bases: TGTGCTAGTGGTTTGTTTAACTCCGGGTCCCCCAATCAGCCCCAGCATTTT.

The chain joins TRBV18 to TRBJ1-1; D not resolved. CDR3 length: 14 residues. V lost 1 base, J lost 1 base, and 7 bases lay in between. The V gene's germline CDR1 is KGHSH and CDR2 LQKENI. CDR3 residues: CASSPQEQNTEAFF. CDR3 DNA sequence: TGTGCCAGCTCACCACAGGAACAGAACACTGAAGCTTTCTTT.

DNA of the CDR3: TGCGCCAGCAGCCAAGCGGCCCCGGGTACTGAAGCTTTCTTT. Translating gives CASSQAAPGTEAFF. The chain is built from TRBV4-1 and TRBJ1-1, with no clear D. V lost 1 base to trimming and J lost 5 bases, with 11 bases between them. The CDR3 is made up of 14 amino acids. CDR1 and CDR2 (germline): MGHRA, YSYEKL.

This rearrangement joins TRBV5-1 to TRBJ1-1; D might be TRBD1 (5 bases). Germline CDR1 is SGHRS and CDR2 is YFSETQ. V was clipped by 0 bases and J by 4 bases, with 13 bases between them. The CDR3 loop spans 15 amino acids. The CDR3 DNA is TGCGCCAGCAGCTTGGAGGCAGGGCGGCCCACTGAAGCTTTCTTT. This encodes CASSLEAGRPTEAFF.

This clone was seen a few times. V gene TRBV25-1 combines with J gene TRBJ1-2; no clear D. Germline V gives CDR1 MGHDK, CDR2 SYGVNS. Trimming cost V 4 bases and J 3 bases, with 9 bases left between them. This CDR3 is built from 13 residues. Here the CDR3 DNA reads TGTGCCAGCAGTGTAGGTGGGGACTATGGCTACACCTTC. This translates into CASSVGGDYGYTF.

J is TRBJ1-3 and V is TRBV3-1 (or the pseudogene TRBV3-2); D remains unclear. The germline gives CDR1 LGHDT, CDR2 YNNKEL (reference sequence). The CDR3 is 16 amino acids. The germline V and J ends were trimmed by 1 base and 0 bases, with 10 bases remaining between them. CDR3 coding DNA: TGTGCCAGCAGCCAAGCGGGGTTGAACTCTGGAAACACCATATATTTT. Its translation is CASSQAGLNSGNTIYF.